These 23 T cell receptor beta chains came from one sample sequenced in a study of T cells after yellow fever vaccination. TCRdb reprocessed the 5' RACE reads via MiXCR and lists one record per CDR3 protein. The sample has hundreds of thousands of distinct CDR3 sequences, around an eighth seen once. Material: PBMCs, obtained on the day of the yellow fever booster vaccination. The receptors were gathered from a man younger than 45 who received the YFV17D yellow fever vaccine.

The V call is TRBV6-2 or TRBV6-3, the J call TRBJ1-5; possibly TRBD1 for D (6 bases). The CDR3 covers 14 residues. Germline assignment: CDR1 MNHEY and CDR2 SVGEGT. Trimming left V 5 bases short and J 6 bases short, with 14 bases between. The CDR3 sequence is CASSQGQGVQPQHF. The CDR3 nucleotides read TGTGCCAGCAGTCAGGGGCAGGGTGTTCAGCCCCAGCATTTT.

The chain carries TRBV20-1 and TRBJ2-3, with D possibly matching TRBD1 (7 bases). Per germline, CDR1 DFQATT and CDR2 SNEGSKA (reference sequence). Trimming took 4 bases from V and 0 from J, leaving 17 bases between them. The CDR3 is 16 residues long. CDR3 region: CSATPLTGTSTDTQYF. The CDR3 coding sequence is TGCAGTGCTACCCCTTTGACAGGGACTAGCACAGATACGCAGTATTTT.

The rearrangement uses TRBV20-1 and TRBJ1-1; D is unclear. The V end was cut by 6 bases, the J end by 1 base, with 6 bases between. Germline V gene sequence: CDR1 DFQATT, CDR2 SNEGSKA (reference sequence). This CDR3 is built from 11 residues. The CDR3 region is CSAKGNTEAFF. The CDR3 DNA reads as TGCAGTGCCAAAGGGAACACTGAAGCTTTCTTT.

The rearrangement links TRBV27 to TRBJ2-1; 8 nucleotides agree with TRBD1. The V and J ends lost 6 bases and 5 bases, in that order; junction bases with no gene match: 9. Germline CDR1 reads MNHEY; CDR2 reads SMNVEV (reference sequence). The CDR3 sequence is 15 residues long. In DNA form, the CDR3 reads TGTGCCAGCAGCTTCTCGGGACAGGCTAACAATGAGCAGTTCTTC. This gives the protein CASSFSGQANNEQFF.

This clonotype appeared a few times. The gene calls are TRBV20-1 and TRBJ2-1; 9 bases match TRBD2. Germline trimming cut 3 bases from V and 2 bases from J; bases unmatched to any gene: 5. This CDR3 contains 15 residues. Germline V gene lookup returns CDR1 DFQATT and CDR2 SNEGSKA (reference sequence). The CDR3 sequence is CSARNSGSTYNEQFF. DNA for the CDR3: TGCAGTGCTAGGAATAGCGGGAGCACCTACAATGAGCAGTTCTTC.

In its sample, this clonotype was seen a few times. The chain is built from TRBV10-3 and TRBJ2-1, with 8 bases lining up with TRBD2. CDR1 and CDR2 from the germline V gene are ENHRY and SYGVKD. With 6 bases clipped from V and 5 bases from J, the junction kept 6 bases outside the gene matches. This CDR3 has 14 amino acids. The CDR3 DNA sequence: TGTGCCATCAGCGGGACTAGGACTAACAATGAGCAGTTCTTC. It is translated as CAISGTRTNNEQFF.

This clonotype came up a few times. The chain is built from TRBV24-1 and TRBJ2-3, with D tentatively TRBD1 or TRBD2 (5 bases each). CDR1 is KGHDR and CDR2 is SFDVKD in the germline V gene. Trimming cost V 10 bases and J 2 bases, with 9 bases left between them. This CDR3 comprises 12 residues. The CDR3 sequence: CATRDHTDTQYF. In DNA form, the CDR3 reads TGTGCCACTCGGGACCACACAGATACGCAGTATTTT.

This clonotype was observed many times. This chain connects TRBV3-1 to TRBJ2-1, with unresolved D. The CDR3 totals 12 residues. Per germline, CDR1 LGHDT and CDR2 YNNKEL (reference sequence). Trimming left V 3 bases short and J 5 bases short, with 5 bases between. The CDR3: CASSQGNNEQFF. CDR3 bases: TGTGCCAGCAGCCAGGGGAACAATGAGCAGTTCTTC.

This rearrangement joins TRBV20-1 to TRBJ2-7; TRBD2 matches 9 bases. CDR1 and CDR2 from the germline V gene are DFQATT and SNEGSKA (reference sequence). V was pared by 5 bases and J by 2 bases, with 4 bases of the junction left unmatched. CDR3 length: 13 amino acids. CDR3 sequence: CSAGREGPYEQYF. In DNA form, the CDR3 reads TGCAGTGCTGGGCGGGAGGGCCCCTACGAGCAGTACTTC.

The chain links TRBV5-5 to TRBJ2-3, with TRBD1 matching over 11 bases. CDR1 SGHKS and CDR2 YYEKEE come from the germline V gene (reference sequence). There are 17 residues in the CDR3. The ends lost 1 base at V and 1 base at J; junction bases unmatched: 5. CDR3 sequence: CASSLTLGQGGTDTQYF. Written as DNA, the CDR3 is TGTGCCAGCAGCTTGACCCTGGGACAGGGGGGCACAGATACGCAGTATTTT.

The J gene is TRBJ2-7, the V gene TRBV3-1; TRBD2 agrees at 7 bases. The germline CDR1 and CDR2 sequences are LGHDT and YNNKEL (reference sequence). The CDR3 has 15 amino acids. V lost 3 bases to trimming and J lost 5 bases; unmatched junction nucleotides: 10. CDR3 protein: CASSQTSYSGDEQYF. The CDR3 nucleotides are TGTGCCAGCAGCCAGACTAGCTATAGTGGTGACGAGCAGTACTTC.

This clonotype was observed at least ten times. The rearrangement uses TRBV15 and TRBJ1-3; TRBD1 is a possible D gene (5 bases). Germline lookup yields CDR1 LNHNV and CDR2 YYDKDF (reference sequence). CDR3 length: 14 residues. The ends were cut back, 4 bases at V and 2 bases at J, with 9 bases in the middle. Here the CDR3 DNA reads TGTGCCACCAGCAAGGGGACGGCTGGAAACACCATATATTTT. Amino acids: CATSKGTAGNTIYF. Filled out from reference TRBV15 and TRBJ1-3, the complete variable domain reads DAMVIQNPRYQVTQFGKPVTLSCSQTLNHNVMYWYQQKSSQAPKLLFHYYDKDFNNEADTPDNFQSRRPNTSFCFLDIRSPGLGDTAMYLCATSKGTAGNTIYFGEGSWLTVV.

This clonotype appeared a few times. V usage is TRBV7-6 and J usage is TRBJ2-3, with unresolved D. The length of the CDR3 is 16 residues. The V end was cut by 1 base, the J end by 1 base, with 12 bases between. Looked up from germline, CDR1 is SGHVS and CDR2 is FNYEAQ. In DNA form, the CDR3 reads TGTGCCAGCAGCTTAGTGACAACCAGACGCACAGATACGCAGTATTTT. Protein sequence: CASSLVTTRRTDTQYF.

This clonotype was recorded only once. This chain links TRBV5-4 with TRBJ1-5; D is unresolved. The germline CDR1 and CDR2 sequences are SGHNT and YYREEE (reference sequence). The CDR3 runs 15 residues. V dropped 0 bases and J dropped 3 bases, with 10 bases sitting between them. In nucleotides, the CDR3 is TGTGCCAGCAGCTTGGGGGGTACCCCCAATCAGCCCCAGCATTTT. Amino acid sequence: CASSLGGTPNQPQHF.

This clonotype was seen only a few times. V usage is TRBV6-2 or TRBV6-3 and J usage is TRBJ2-5, with 8 nucleotides matching TRBD2. The CDR3 spans 14 residues. Trimming took 6 bases from V and 2 from J; bases not matched to a gene: 5. Germline V gene data show CDR1 as MNHEY and CDR2 as SVGEGT. The CDR3: CASRKLAEQETQYF. In nucleotides, the CDR3 is TGTGCCAGCAGGAAACTAGCGGAACAAGAGACCCAGTACTTC.

This clonotype was counted a few times. This rearrangement joins TRBV6-1 to TRBJ2-1; tentatively, D is TRBD2 (6 bases). This CDR3 is built from 13 residues. The germline CDR1 and CDR2 sequences are MNHNS and SASEGT. V gave up 5 bases and J gave up 10 bases, with 15 bases separating them. The CDR3 region is CASSPGSPREQFF. The CDR3 nucleotides read TGTGCCAGCAGTCCCGGGAGCCCCAGGGAGCAGTTCTTC.

This clonotype was seen a handful of times. The chain joins TRBV20-1 to TRBJ2-3, with 8 nucleotides matching TRBD1. The germline gives CDR1 DFQATT, CDR2 SNEGSKA (reference sequence). This CDR3 contains 15 residues. The J segment lost 3 bases and the V segment lost 1 base, leaving 6 bases of the junction unmatched. This chain's CDR3 is CSARARDRLTDTQYF. Here the CDR3 DNA reads TGCAGTGCTAGAGCACGGGACAGGCTAACAGATACGCAGTATTTT.

The chain links TRBV28 to TRBJ2-7; no reliable D call. Between the trimmed V and J ends, which lost 6 bases and 7 bases, there was a span of 10 bases. This CDR3 comprises 11 residues. The germline CDR1 and CDR2 sequences are MDHEN and SYDVKM. CDR3: CASSQNREQYF. DNA of the CDR3: TGTGCCAGCAGCCAAAATCGGGAGCAGTACTTC.

In the case of this clonotype: A much larger clone differs by one base, so this may be a read error. The chain has TRBV29-1 and TRBJ2-5; D is ambiguous. This CDR3 spans 13 amino acids. V was cut by 6 bases and J by 1 base, with 12 bases left in between. Germline CDR1 is SQVTM and CDR2 is ANQGSEA. The CDR3 protein is CSVSRSLQETQYF. The CDR3 DNA sequence: TGCAGCGTCTCACGGAGCCTCCAAGAGACCCAGTACTTC.

This chain connects TRBV5-4 to TRBJ2-2; possible D gene TRBD1, 5 bases. V was trimmed by 4 bases and J by 10 bases, leaving 11 bases between them. This CDR3 contains 12 residues. Germline CDR1 is SGHNT and CDR2 is YYREEE (reference sequence). The DNA of the CDR3 is TGTGCCAGCAGCCCCGACAGCCTGGAGCTGTTTTTT. This codes for CASSPDSLELFF.

The chain uses TRBV6-2 or TRBV6-3 and TRBJ2-5, with 10 bases fitting TRBD2. CDR1 and CDR2 from the germline V gene are MNHEY and SVGEGT. The CDR3 is made up of 13 amino acids. Losses at the gene ends were 10 bases for V and 5 bases for J; bases not matched to a gene: 7. DNA of the CDR3: TGTGCCACCTTAGCGGGAGGTTTGGAGACCCAGTACTTC. This codes for CATLAGGLETQYF.

J is TRBJ1-4 and V is TRBV5-1; D gene unclear. V lost 0 bases, J lost 3 bases, and 6 bases lay in between. This CDR3 comprises 14 residues. Germline V lookup: CDR1 SGHRS, CDR2 YFSETQ. The CDR3 is CASSLGEANEKLFF. The CDR3 nucleotides read TGCGCCAGCAGCTTGGGAGAGGCTAATGAAAAACTGTTTTTT.

The chain carries TRBV4-3 and TRBJ2-7; D remains ambiguous. Between the trimmed V and J ends, which lost 0 bases and 0 bases, there was a span of 6 bases. The CDR3 is 14 amino acids. Germline lookup yields CDR1 LGHNA and CDR2 YSLEER. CDR3 sequence reads: CASSQDYSSYEQYF. DNA of the CDR3: TGCGCCAGCAGCCAAGATTATAGCTCCTACGAGCAGTACTTC.